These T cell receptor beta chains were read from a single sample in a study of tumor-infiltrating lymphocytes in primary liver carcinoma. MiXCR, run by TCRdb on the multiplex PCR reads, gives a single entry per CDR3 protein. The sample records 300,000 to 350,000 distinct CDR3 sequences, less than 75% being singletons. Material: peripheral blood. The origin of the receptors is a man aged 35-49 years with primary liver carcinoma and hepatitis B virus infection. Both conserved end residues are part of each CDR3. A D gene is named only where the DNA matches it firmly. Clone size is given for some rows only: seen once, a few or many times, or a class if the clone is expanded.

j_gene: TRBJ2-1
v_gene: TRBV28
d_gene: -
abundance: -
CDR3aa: CASNPQLDRYNEQFF
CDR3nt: TGTGCCAGCAATCCTCAATTGGACCGGTACAATGAGCAGTTCTTC

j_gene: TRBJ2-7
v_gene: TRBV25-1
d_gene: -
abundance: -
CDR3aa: CASSERLGMGEQYF
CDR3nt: TGTGCCAGCAGTGAAAGGCTGGGGATGGGCGAGCAGTACTTC

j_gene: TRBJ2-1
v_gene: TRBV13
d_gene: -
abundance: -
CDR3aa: CASGLGGAYRLYQDEQFF
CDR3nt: TGTGCCAGCGGCTTAGGAGGAGCTTATCGTCTATACCAGGATGAGCAGTTCTTC

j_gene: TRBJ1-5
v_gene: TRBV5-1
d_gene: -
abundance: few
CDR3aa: CASSRDPSVEQPQHF
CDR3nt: TGCGCCAGCAGCCGGGATCCGTCAGTCGAACAGCCCCAGCATTTT

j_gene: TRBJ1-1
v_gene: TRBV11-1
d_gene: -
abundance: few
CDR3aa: CASSLSLNTEAFF
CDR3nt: TGTGCCAGTAGCTTAAGCCTGAACACTGAAGCATTCTTT

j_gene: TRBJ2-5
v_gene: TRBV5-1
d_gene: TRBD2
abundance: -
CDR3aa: CVSSSSGGAVETQYF
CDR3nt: TGCGTCAGCAGCTCCAGCGGGGGGGCTGTGGAGACCCAGTACTTC

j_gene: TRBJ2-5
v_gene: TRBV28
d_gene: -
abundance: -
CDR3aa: CASSLLAREETQYF
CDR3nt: TGTGCCAGCAGTTTATTGGCCAGAGAAGAGACCCAGTACTTC

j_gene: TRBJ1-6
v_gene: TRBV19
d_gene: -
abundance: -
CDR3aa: CASTPTRDSPLHF
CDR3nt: TGTGCCAGTACCCCTACGAGGGATTCACCCCTCCACTTT

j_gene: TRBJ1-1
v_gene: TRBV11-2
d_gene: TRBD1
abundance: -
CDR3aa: CTSSRNRGKNTEAFF
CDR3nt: TGTACCAGCAGCAGGAACAGGGGCAAGAACACTGAAGCTTTCTTT

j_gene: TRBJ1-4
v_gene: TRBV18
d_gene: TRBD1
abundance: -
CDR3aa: CASSRDSNEKLFF
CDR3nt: TGTGCCAGCTCCAGGGACAGCAATGAAAAACTGTTTTTT

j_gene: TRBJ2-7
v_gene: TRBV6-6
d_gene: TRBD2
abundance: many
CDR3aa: CASSPGGPYEQYF
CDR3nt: TGTGCCAGCAGTCCGGGGGGGCCCTACGAGCAGTACTTC

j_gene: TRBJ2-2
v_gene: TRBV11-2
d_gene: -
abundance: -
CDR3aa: CASSLGLPGTLSTGELFF
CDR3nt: TGTGCCAGCAGCTTAGGACTACCGGGGACGCTTTCCACCGGGGAGCTGTTTTTT

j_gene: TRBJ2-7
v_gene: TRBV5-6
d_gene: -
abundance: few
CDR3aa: CASSLGGQGSYEQYF
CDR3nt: TGTGCCAGCAGCTTGGGAGGGCAAGGTTCCTACGAGCAGTACTTC

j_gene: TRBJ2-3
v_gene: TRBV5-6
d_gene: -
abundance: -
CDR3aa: CASSPLALPGTDTQCF
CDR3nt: TGTGCCAGTAGCCCCCTTGCACTCCCGGGAACAGATACGCAGTGTTTT

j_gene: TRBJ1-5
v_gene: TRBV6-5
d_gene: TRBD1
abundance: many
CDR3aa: CASSYLPGTGFDGNQPQHF
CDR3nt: TGTGCCAGCAGTTACTTACCCGGGACAGGGTTTGACGGCAATCAGCCCCAGCATTTT

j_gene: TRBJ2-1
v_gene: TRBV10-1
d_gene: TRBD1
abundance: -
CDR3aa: CASSKSGTGGFNEQFF
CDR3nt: TGCGCCAGCAGTAAATCCGGGACAGGGGGATTCAATGAGCAGTTCTTC

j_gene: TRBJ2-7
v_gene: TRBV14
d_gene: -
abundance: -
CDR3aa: CDSSPGFYEQYF
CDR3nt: TGTGACAGCAGCCCCGGCTTCTACGAGCAGTACTTC

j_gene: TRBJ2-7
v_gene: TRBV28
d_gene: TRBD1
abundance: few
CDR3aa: CASSPRGHRNHEQYF
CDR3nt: TGTGCCAGCAGTCCGAGGGGGCACCGGAACCACGAGCAGTACTTC

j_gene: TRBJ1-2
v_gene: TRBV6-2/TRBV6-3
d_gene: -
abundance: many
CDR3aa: CASYWLNYGYTF
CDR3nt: TGTGCCAGCTACTGGTTAAACTATGGCTACACCTTC

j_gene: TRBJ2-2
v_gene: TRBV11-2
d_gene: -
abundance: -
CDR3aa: CASTLTRGGRCSGGLFF
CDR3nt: TGTGCCAGCACCCTAACGAGGGGTGGGAGGTGCTCCGGGGGGCTGTTTTTT

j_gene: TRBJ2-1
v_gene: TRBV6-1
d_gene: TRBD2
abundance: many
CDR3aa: CASRASGNYNEQFF
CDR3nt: TGTGCCAGCAGAGCTAGCGGGAACTACAATGAGCAGTTCTTC

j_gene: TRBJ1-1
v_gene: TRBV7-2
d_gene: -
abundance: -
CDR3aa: CASSLGQSSTEAFF
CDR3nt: TGTGCCAGCAGCTTAGGGCAGTCAAGCACTGAAGCTTTCTTT

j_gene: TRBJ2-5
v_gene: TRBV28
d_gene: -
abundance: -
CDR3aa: CANSPGTVYQETQYF
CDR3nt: TGTGCCAACAGCCCCGGGACGGTGTACCAAGAGACCCAGTACTTC

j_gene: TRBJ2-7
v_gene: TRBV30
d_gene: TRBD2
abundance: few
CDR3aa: CAWGTSGLPEVRHF
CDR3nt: TGTGCCTGGGGGACTAGCGGGCTCCCGGAGGTTCGGCACTTC

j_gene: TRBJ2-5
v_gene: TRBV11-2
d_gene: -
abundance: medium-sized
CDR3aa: CASSLDPRYQETQYF
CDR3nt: TGTGCCAGCAGCTTAGATCCGAGGTACCAAGAGACCCAGTACTTC

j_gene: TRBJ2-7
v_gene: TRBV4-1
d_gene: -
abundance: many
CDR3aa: CASSPGPGISYEQYF
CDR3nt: TGCGCCAGCAGCCCAGGCCCGGGTATCTCCTACGAGCAGTACTTC

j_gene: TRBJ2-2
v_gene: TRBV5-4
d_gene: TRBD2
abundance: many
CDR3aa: CASSTSGRAGELFF
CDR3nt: TGTGCCAGCAGCACCAGCGGGAGGGCCGGGGAGCTGTTTTTT

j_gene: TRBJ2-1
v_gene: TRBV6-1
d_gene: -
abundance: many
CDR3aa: CASVSAGHPYEQFF
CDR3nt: TGTGCCAGCGTCTCCGCGGGACACCCCTATGAGCAGTTCTTC

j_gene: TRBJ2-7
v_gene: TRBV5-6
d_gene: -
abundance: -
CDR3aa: CASSLSQLLEQYF
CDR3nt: TGTGCCAGCAGCTTGAGTCAGCTTCTCGAGCAGTACTTC

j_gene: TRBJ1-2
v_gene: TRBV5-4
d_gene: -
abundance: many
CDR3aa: CASSTNPGQNYGYTF
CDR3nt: TGTGCCAGCAGCACCAACCCGGGACAAAACTATGGCTACACCTTC

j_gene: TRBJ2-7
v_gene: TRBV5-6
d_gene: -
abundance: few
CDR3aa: CASSLFSGDSYEQYF
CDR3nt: TGTGCCAGCAGCTTGTTTTCAGGGGACTCCTACGAGCAGTACTTC

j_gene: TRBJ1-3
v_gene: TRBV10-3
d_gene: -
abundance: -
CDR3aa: CVISESVSGVTGNTVYF
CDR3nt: TGTGTCATCAGTGAGTCGGTTTCAGGGGTTACTGGAAACACCGTATATTTT

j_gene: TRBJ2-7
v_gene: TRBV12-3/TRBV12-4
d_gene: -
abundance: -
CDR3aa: CASSLSHEQYF
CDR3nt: TGTGCCAGCAGCCTTTCGCACGAGCAGTACTTC

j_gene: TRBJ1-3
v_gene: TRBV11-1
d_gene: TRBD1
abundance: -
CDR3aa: CTSVTGNWNTIYF
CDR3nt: TGTACCAGCGTGACAGGGAATTGGAACACCATATATTTT

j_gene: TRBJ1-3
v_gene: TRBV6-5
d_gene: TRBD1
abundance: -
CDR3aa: CASSLTGVEGGNTIYF
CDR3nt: TGTGCCAGCAGCTTGACAGGGGTCGAGGGGGGAAACACCATATATTTT

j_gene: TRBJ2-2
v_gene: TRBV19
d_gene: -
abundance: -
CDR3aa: CASSTQGTGELFF
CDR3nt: TGTGCCAGTAGTACCCAGGGTACCGGGGAGCTGTTTTTT

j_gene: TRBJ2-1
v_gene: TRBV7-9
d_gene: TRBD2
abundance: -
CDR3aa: CAGSRGGRDYNEQFF
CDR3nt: TGTGCCGGCAGCCGCGGGGGACGGGATTACAATGAGCAGTTCTTC

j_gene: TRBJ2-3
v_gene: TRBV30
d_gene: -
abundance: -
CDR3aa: CAWNQGSTDTQYF
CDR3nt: TGTGCCTGGAATCAAGGTAGCACAGATACGCAGTATTTT

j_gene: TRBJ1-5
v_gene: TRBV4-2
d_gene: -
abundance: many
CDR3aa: CASSHTSGGDQPQHF
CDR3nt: TGTGCCAGCAGCCATACCTCAGGAGGGGATCAGCCCCAGCATTTT

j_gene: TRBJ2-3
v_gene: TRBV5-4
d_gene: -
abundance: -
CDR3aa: CASSLGASIDKQYF
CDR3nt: TGTGCCAGCAGCTTAGGTGCGTCCATAGATAAGCAGTATTTT

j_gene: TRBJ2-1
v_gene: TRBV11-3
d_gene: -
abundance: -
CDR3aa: CVSSSTRSRDRFNEQFF
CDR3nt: TGTGTCAGTAGCTCAACCAGGTCCCGGGACCGTTTCAATGAGCAGTTCTTC

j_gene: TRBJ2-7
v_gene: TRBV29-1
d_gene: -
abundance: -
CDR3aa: CSVDSPRGSWEQYF
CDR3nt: TGCAGCGTTGATTCTCCTAGAGGTTCTTGGGAGCAGTACTTC

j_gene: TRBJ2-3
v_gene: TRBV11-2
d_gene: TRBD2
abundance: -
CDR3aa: CASSQGSGGLTGTQYF
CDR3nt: TGTGCCAGTAGCCAGGGTAGCGGGGGGCTCACAGGTACGCAGTATTTT

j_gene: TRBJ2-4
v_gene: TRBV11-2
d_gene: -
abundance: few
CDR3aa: CASSLAVGQGARGEVVIQYF
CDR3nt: -

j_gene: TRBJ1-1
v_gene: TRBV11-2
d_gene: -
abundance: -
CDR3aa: CASSPGAGNSAEAFF
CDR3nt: TGTGCCAGCAGTCCAGGGGCCGGCAACAGCGCTGAAGCTTTCTTT

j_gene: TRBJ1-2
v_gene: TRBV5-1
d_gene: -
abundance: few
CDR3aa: CASSLAPGAYGYTF
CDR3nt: TGCGCCAGCAGCTTGGCCCCGGGAGCCTATGGCTACACCTTC

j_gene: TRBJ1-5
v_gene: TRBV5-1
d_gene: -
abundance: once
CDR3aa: CASSLGGQSNQPPHF
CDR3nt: TGCGCCAGCAGCTTGGGAGGACAGTCAAATCAGCCCCCGCATTTT

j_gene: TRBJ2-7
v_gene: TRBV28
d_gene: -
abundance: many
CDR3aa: CASSIPGFYEQYF
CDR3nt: TGTGCCAGCAGTATCCCAGGGTTCTACGAGCAGTACTTC

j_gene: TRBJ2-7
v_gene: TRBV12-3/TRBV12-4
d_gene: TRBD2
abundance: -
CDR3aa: CASSPTPLLAGSYEQYF
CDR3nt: TGTGCCAGCAGCCCCACCCCCCTACTAGCGGGCTCCTACGAGCAGTACTTC

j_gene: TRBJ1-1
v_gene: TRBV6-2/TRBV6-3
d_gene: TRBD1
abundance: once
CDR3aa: CAISTRQGAAPNTEAFF
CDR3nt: TGTGCCATCAGCACAAGACAGGGGGCCGCACCGAACACTGAAGCTTTCTTT

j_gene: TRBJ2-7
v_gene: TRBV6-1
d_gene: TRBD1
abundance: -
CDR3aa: CASSTGTGPYEQYF
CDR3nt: TGTGCCAGCAGTACCGGGACAGGGCCCTACGAGCAGTACTTC

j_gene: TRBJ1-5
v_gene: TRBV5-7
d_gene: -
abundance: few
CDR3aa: CASSRRGGPNQPQHF
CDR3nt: TGTGCCAGCAGCCGGCGGGGGGGGCCTAATCAGCCCCAGCATTTT